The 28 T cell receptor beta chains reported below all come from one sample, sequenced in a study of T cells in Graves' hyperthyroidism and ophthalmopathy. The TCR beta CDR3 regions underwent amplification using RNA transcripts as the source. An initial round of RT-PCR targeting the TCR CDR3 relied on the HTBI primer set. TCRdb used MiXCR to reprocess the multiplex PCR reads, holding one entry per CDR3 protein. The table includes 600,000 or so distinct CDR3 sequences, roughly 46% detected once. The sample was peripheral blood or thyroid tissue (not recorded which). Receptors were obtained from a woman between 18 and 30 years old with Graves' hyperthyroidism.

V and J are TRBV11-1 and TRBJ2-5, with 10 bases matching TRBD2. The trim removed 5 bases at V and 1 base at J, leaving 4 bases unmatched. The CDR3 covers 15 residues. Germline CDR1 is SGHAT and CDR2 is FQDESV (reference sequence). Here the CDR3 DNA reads TGTGCCAGCAGCGGACTAGCGGACTTCCAAGAGACCCAGTACTTC. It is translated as CASSGLADFQETQYF. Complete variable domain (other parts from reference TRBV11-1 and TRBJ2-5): EAEVAQSPRYKITEKSQAVAFWCDPISGHATLYWYRQILGQGPELLVQFQDESVVDDSQLPKDRFSAERLKGVDSTLKIQPAELGDSAMYLCASSGLADFQETQYFGPGTRLLVL.

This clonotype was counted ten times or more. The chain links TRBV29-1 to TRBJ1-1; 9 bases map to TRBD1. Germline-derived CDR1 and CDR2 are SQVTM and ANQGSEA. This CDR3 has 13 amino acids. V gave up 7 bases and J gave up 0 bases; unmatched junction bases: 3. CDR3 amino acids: CSGGQGLNTEAFF. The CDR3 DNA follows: TGCAGCGGTGGACAGGGGTTGAACACTGAAGCTTTCTTT.

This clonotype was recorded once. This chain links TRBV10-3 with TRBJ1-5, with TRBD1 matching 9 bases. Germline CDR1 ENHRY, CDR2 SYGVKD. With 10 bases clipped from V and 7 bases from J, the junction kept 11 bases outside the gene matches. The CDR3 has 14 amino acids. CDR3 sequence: CASIRGQGKQPQHF. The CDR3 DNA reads TGTGCCAGCATTCGAGGACAGGGGAAGCAGCCCCAGCATTTT.

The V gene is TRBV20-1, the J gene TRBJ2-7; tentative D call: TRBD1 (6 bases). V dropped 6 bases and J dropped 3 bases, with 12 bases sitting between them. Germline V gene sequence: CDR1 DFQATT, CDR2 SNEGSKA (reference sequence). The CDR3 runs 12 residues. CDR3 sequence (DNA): TGCAGTGCAGCGGACAGTTACTACGAGCAGTACTTC. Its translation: CSAADSYYEQYF.

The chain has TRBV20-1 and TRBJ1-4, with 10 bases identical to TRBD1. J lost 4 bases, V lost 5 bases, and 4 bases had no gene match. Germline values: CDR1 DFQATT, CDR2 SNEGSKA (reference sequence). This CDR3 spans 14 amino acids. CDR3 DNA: TGCAGTGCTCCCGACAGGGGGCGTAATGAAAAACTGTTTTTT. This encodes CSAPDRGRNEKLFF.

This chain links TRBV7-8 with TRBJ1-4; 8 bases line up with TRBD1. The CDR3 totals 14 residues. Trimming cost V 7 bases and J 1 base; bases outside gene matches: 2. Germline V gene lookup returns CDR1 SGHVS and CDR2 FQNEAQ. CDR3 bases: TGTGCCAGCATCGGGACAGGAACTAATGAAAAACTGTTTTTT. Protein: CASIGTGTNEKLFF.

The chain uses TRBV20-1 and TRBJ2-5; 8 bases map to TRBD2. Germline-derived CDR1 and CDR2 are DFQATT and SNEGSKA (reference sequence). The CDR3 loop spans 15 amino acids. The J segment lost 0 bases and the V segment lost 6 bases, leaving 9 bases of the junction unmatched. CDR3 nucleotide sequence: TGCAGTGCCGCGGGGGCGGGGGGACACCAAGAGACCCAGTACTTC. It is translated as CSAAGAGGHQETQYF.

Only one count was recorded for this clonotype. The CDR3 DNA sequence: TGTGCCAGCAGCCCCCGGGCAGGGTCCTACGAGCAGTACTTC. This sequence encodes CASSPRAGSYEQYF. The gene calls are TRBV14 and TRBJ2-5; TRBD1 is a possible D gene (5 bases). Matching the DNA end better, TRBJ2-7 makes the J call doubtful. This CDR3 spans 14 amino acids. Germline CDR1 and CDR2: SGHDN and FVKESK.

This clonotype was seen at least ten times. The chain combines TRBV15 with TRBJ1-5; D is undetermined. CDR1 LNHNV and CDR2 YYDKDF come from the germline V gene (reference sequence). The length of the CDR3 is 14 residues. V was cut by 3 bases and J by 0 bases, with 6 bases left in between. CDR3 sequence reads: CATSSELSNQPQHF. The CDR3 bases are TGTGCCACCAGCAGTGAACTTAGCAATCAGCCCCAGCATTTT.

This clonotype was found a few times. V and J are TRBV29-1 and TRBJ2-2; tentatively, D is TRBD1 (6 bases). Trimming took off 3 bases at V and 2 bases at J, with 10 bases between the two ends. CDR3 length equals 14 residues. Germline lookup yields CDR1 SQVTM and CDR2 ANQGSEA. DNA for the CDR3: TGCAGCGTTGATGAGGGGGTCAACACCGGGGAGCTGTTTTTT. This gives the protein CSVDEGVNTGELFF.

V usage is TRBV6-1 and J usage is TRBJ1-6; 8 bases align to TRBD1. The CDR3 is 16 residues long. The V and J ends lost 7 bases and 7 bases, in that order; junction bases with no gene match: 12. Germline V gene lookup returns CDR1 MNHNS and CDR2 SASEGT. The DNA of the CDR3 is TGTGCCAGCATCGACTTAGGACAGGGTGGCAATTCACCCCTCCACTTT. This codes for CASIDLGQGGNSPLHF.

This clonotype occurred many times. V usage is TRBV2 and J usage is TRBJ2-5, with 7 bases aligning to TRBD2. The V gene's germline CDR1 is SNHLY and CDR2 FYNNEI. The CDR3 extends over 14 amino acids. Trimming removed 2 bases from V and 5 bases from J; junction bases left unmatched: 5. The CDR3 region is CASSELAGVETQYF. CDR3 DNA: TGTGCCAGCAGTGAACTCGCGGGAGTTGAGACCCAGTACTTC.

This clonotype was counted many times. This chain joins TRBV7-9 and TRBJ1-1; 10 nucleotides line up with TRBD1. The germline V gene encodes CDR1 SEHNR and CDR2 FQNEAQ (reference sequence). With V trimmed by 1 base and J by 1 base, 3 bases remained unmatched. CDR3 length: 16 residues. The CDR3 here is CASSLGDRGSNTEAFF. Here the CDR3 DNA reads TGTGCCAGCAGCTTAGGGGACAGGGGATCGAACACTGAAGCTTTCTTT. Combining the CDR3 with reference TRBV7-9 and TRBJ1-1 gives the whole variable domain DTGVSQNPRHKITKRGQNVTFRCDPISEHNRLYWYRQTLGQGPEFLTYFQNEAQLEKSRLLSDRFSAERPKGSFSTLEIQRTEQGDSAMYLCASSLGDRGSNTEAFFGQGTRLTVV.

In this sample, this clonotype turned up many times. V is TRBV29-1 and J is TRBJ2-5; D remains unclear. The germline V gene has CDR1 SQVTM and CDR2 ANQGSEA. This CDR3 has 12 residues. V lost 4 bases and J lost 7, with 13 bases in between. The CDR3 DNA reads TGCAGCGTTGTAGAAGGGTCGGGGACCCAGTACTTC. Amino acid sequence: CSVVEGSGTQYF.

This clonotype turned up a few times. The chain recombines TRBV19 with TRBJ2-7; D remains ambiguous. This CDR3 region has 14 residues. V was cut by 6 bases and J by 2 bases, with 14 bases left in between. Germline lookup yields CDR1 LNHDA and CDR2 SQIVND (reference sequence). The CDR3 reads CASRQRATTYEQYF. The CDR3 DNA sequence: TGTGCCAGTAGACAAAGGGCTACGACCTACGAGCAGTACTTC.

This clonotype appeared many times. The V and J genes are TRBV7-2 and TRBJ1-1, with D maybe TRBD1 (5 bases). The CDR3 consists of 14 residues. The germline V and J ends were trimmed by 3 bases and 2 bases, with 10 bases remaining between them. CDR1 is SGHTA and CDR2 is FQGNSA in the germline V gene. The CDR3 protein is CASSFSRGNTEAFF. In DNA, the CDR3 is TGTGCCAGCAGCTTTTCAAGGGGTAACACTGAAGCTTTCTTT.

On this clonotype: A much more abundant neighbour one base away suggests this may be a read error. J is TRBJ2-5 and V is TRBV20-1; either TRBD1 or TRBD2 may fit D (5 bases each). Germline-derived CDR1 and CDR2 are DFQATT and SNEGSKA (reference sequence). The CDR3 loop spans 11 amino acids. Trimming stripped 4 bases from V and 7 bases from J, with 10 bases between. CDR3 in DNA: TGCAGTGCTACCCGTGGGGGGACCCAGTACTTC. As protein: CSATRGGTQYF.

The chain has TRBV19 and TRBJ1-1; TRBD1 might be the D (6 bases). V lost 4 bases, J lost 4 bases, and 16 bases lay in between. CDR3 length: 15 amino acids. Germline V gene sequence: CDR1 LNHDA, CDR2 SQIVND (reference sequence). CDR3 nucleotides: TGTGCCAGTAGTAAGGGAGGACAGCTGAGCACTGAAGCTTTCTTT. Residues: CASSKGGQLSTEAFF.

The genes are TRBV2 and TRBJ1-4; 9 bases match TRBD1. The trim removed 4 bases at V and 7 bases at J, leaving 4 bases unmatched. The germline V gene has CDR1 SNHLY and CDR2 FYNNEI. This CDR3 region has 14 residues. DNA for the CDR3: TGTGCCAGCAGTGCGGGACAGGGAAGTGAAAAACTGTTTTTT. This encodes CASSAGQGSEKLFF. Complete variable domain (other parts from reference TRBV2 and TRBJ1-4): EPEVTQTPSHQVTQMGQEVILRCVPISNHLYFYWYRQILGQKVEFLVSFYNNEISEKSEIFDDQFSVERPDGSNFTLKIRSTKLEDSAMYFCASSAGQGSEKLFFGSGTQLSVL.

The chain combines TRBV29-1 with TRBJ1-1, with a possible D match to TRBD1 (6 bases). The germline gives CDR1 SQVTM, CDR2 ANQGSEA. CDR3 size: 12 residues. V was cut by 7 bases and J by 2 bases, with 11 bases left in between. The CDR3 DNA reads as TGCAGCGCCAGGACAGATAACACTGAAGCTTTCTTT. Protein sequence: CSARTDNTEAFF.

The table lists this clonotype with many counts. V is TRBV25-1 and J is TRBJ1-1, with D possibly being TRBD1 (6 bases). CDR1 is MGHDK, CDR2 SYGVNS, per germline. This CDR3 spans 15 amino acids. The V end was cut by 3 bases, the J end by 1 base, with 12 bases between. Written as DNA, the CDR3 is TGTGCCAGCAGTGAGGTGGGGGCGAGGAACACTGAAGCTTTCTTT. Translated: CASSEVGARNTEAFF.

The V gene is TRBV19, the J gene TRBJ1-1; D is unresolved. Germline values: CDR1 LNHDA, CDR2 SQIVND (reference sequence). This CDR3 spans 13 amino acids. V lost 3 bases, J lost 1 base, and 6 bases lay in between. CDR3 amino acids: CASSIMANTEAFF. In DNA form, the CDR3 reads TGTGCCAGTAGTATTATGGCGAACACTGAAGCTTTCTTT.

The CDR3 DNA sequence: TGTGCCAGCAGTTATGGAGGGGACTACGAGCAGTACTTC. Protein: CASSYGGDYEQYF. This chain uses TRBV6-5 with TRBJ2-7, with D perhaps TRBD2 (6 bases). Trimming took off 3 bases at V and 3 bases at J, with 9 bases between the two ends. Per germline, CDR1 MNHEY and CDR2 SVGAGI. The length of the CDR3 is 13 residues.

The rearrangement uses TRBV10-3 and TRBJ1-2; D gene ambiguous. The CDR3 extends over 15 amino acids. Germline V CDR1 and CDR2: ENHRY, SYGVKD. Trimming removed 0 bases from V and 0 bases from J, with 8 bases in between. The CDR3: CAISESKITNYGYTF. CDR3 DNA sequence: TGTGCCATCAGTGAGTCGAAGATTACTAACTATGGCTACACCTTC.

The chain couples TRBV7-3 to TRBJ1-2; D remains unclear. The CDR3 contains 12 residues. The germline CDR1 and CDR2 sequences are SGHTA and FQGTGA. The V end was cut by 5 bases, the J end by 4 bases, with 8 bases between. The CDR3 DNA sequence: TGTGCCAGCAGCAAGGGCACCTATGGCTACACCTTC. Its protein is CASSKGTYGYTF.

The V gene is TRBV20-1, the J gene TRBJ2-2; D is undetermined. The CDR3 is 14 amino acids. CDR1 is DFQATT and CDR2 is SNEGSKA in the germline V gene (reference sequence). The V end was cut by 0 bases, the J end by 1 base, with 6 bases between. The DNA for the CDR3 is TGCAGTGCTAGAGATGCAGAGAACACCGGGGAGCTGTTTTTT. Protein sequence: CSARDAENTGELFF.

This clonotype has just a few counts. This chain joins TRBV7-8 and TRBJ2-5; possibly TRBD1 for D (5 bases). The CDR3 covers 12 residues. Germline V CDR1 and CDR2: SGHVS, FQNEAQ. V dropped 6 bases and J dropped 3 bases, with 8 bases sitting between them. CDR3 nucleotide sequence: TGTGCCAGCAGTCACAGGAAAGAGACCCAGTACTTC. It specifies CASSHRKETQYF.

For the CDR3, the DNA is TGCGCCAGCAGCTTAGGGAACTCTAACTATGGCTACACCTTC. It is translated as CASSLGNSNYGYTF. The rearrangement uses TRBV5-1 and TRBJ1-2; D is unclear. Looked up from germline, CDR1 is SGHRS and CDR2 is YFSETQ. The V and J ends lost 2 bases and 0 bases respectively, with 8 bases between them. The length of the CDR3 is 14 residues.